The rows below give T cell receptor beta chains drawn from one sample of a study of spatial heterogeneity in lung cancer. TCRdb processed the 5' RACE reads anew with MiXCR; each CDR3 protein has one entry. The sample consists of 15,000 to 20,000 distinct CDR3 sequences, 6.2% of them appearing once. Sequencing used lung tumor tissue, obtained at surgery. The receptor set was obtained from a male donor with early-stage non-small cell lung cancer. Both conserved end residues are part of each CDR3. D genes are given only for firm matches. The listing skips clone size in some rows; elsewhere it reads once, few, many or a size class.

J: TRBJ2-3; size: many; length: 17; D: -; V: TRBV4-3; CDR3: CASSQEVLVRGTDTQYF; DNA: TGCGCCAGCAGCCAAGAGGTTCTAGTACGGGGCACAGATACGCAGTATTTT
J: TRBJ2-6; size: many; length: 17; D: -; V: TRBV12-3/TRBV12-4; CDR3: CASSLPRGRSGANVLTF; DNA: TGTGCCAGCAGTTTACCGCGCGGGCGCTCTGGGGCCAACGTCCTGACTTTC
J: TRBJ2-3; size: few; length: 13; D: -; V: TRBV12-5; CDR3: CASGSGGTDTQYF; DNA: TGTGCTAGTGGTAGCGGAGGGACAGATACGCAGTATTTT
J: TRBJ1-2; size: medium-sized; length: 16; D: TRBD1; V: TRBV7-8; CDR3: CASSLLFRTGGYGYTF; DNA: TGTGCCAGCAGCTTACTTTTCCGGACAGGGGGTTATGGCTACACCTTC
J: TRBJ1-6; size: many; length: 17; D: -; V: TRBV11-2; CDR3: CASSLEAWPAPNNPLHF; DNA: TGTGCCAGCAGCTTAGAGGCTTGGCCAGCCCCAAATAATCCCCTCCACTTT
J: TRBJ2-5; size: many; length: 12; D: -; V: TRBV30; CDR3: CAWSTRGETQYF; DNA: TGTGCCTGGAGTACTAGAGGGGAGACCCAGTACTTC
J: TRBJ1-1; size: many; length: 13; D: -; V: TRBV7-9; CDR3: CASSQSQRGEAFF; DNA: TGTGCCAGCAGCCAATCCCAGCGAGGTGAAGCTTTCTTT
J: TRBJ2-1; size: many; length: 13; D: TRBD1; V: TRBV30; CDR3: CACRDRGRYEQFF; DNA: TGTGCCTGCCGGGACAGGGGGCGGTATGAGCAGTTCTTC
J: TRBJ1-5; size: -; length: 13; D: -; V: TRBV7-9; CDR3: CASSYGSDQPQHF; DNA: TGTGCCAGCAGCTATGGATCCGATCAGCCCCAGCATTTT
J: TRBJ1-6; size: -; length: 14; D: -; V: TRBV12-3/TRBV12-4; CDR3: CASSSQGLRVPLHF; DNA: TGTGCCAGCAGTTCTCAGGGTCTTAGGGTTCCCCTCCACTTT
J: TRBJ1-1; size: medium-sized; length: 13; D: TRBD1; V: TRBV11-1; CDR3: CASSTDRGIEAFF; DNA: TGTGCCAGCAGCACGGACAGGGGGATTGAAGCTTTCTTT
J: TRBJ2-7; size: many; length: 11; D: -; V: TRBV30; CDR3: CAWSTGGEQYF; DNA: TGTGCCTGGAGCACCGGGGGCGAGCAGTACTTC
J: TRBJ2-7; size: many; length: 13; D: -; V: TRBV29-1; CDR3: CSVPGASSYEQYF; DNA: TGCAGCGTACCCGGGGCCAGCTCCTACGAGCAGTACTTC
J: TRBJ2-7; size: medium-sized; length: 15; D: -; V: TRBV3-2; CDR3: CASSRATVISYEQYF; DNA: TGTGCCAGCAGTCGAGCAACAGTGATCTCCTACGAGCAGTACTTC
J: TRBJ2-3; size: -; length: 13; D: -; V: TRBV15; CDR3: CATSRDYADTQYF; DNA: TGTGCCACCAGCAGAGATTACGCAGATACGCAGTATTTT
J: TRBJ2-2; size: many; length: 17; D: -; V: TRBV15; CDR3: CATSRDRGSGVVGELFF; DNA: TGTGCCACCAGCAGAGATCGGGGTAGCGGAGTTGTCGGGGAGCTGTTTTTT
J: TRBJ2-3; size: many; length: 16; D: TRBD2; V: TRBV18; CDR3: CASSTTSGSSTDTQYF; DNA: TGTGCCAGCTCAACGACTAGCGGGAGCAGCACAGATACGCAGTATTTT
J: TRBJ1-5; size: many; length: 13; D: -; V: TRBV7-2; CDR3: CASSLNVNQPQHF; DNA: TGTGCCAGCAGCTTGAATGTTAATCAGCCCCAGCATTTT
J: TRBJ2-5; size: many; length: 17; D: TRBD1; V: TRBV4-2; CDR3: CASSQGGTGEMQETQYF; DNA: TGTGCCAGCAGCCAAGGAGGGACAGGAGAAATGCAAGAGACCCAGTACTTC
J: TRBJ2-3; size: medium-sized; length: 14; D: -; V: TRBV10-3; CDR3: CAISDRGFEDTQYF; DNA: TGTGCCATCAGTGATCGGGGTTTCGAGGATACGCAGTATTTT
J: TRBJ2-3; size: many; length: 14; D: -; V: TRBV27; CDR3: CASRTGQHTDTQYF; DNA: TGTGCCAGCAGAACGGGACAACACACAGATACGCAGTATTTT
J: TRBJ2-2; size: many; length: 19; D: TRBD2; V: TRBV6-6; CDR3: CASSYLSASGLARTGELFF; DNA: TGTGCCAGCAGTTACCTCTCTGCTAGCGGCCTTGCTAGGACCGGGGAGCTGTTTTTT
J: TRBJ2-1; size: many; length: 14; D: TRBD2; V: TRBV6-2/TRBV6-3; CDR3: CASSLGGSVLEQFF; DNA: TGTGCCAGCAGTTTGGGCGGGAGTGTTTTAGAGCAGTTCTTC
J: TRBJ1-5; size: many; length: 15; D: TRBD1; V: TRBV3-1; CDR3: CASSRTTGANQPQHF; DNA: TGTGCCAGCAGCCGGACGACAGGGGCCAATCAGCCCCAGCATTTT
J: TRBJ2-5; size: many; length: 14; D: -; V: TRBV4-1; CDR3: CASSQGQHQETQYF; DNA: TGCGCCAGCAGCCAAGGCCAGCACCAAGAGACCCAGTACTTC
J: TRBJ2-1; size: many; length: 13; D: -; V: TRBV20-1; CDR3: CSVRGLAWNEQFF; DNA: TGCAGTGTAAGGGGGCTAGCGTGGAATGAGCAGTTCTTC
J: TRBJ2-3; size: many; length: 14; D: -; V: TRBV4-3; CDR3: CASSQDVGPDTQYF; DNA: TGCGCCAGCAGCCAAGATGTAGGGCCAGATACGCAGTATTTT
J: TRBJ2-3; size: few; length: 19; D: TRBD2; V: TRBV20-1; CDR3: CSADLPGLAALFSTDTQYF; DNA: TGCAGTGCGGATCTTCCGGGACTAGCAGCCCTTTTTAGCACAGATACGCAGTATTTT
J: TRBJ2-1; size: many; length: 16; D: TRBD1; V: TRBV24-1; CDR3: CATSDLEFRGPNEQFF; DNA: TGTGCCACCAGTGATTTAGAGTTCAGGGGGCCCAATGAGCAGTTCTTC
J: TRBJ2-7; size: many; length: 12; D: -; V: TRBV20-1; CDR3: CSALRSSYEQYF; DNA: TGCAGTGCCCTTCGTAGCTCCTACGAGCAGTACTTC
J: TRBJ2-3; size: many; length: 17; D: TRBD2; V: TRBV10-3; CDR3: CAISEMGLAGGGDTQYF; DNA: TGTGCCATCAGTGAGATGGGACTAGCGGGAGGGGGAGATACGCAGTATTTT
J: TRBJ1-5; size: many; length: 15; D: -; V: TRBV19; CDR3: CASSIVADSNQPQHF; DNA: TGTGCCAGTAGTATCGTGGCAGATAGCAATCAGCCCCAGCATTTT
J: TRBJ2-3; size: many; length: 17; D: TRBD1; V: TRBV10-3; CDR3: CAISDGFGQASTDTQYF; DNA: TGTGCCATCAGTGACGGGTTCGGACAGGCCAGCACAGATACGCAGTATTTT
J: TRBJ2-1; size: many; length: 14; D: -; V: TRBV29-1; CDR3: CSAPQGSSYNEQFF; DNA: TGCAGCGCACCCCAGGGGAGTTCCTACAATGAGCAGTTCTTC
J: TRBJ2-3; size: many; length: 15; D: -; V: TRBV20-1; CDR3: CSARRVGDRTDTQYF; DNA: TGCAGTGCTAGAAGGGTGGGTGATCGCACAGATACGCAGTATTTT
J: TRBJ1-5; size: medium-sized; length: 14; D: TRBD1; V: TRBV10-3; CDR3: CAISATGANQPQHF; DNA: TGTGCCATCAGCGCGACAGGGGCCAATCAGCCCCAGCATTTT
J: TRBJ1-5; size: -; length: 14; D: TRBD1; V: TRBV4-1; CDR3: CASSFWTGSQPQHF; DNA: TGCGCCAGCAGCTTTTGGACAGGGTCCCAGCCCCAGCATTTT
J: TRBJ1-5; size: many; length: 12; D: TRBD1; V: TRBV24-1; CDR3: CATGGGNQPQHF; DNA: TGTGCCACAGGGGGCGGCAATCAGCCCCAGCATTTT
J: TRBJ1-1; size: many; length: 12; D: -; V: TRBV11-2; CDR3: CASSLEPGEAFF; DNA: TGTGCCAGCAGCTTAGAACCGGGAGAAGCTTTCTTT
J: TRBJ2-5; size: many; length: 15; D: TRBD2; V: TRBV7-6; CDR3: CASSFSSGRVKTQYF; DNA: TGTGCCAGCAGCTTTTCGAGCGGGAGGGTAAAGACCCAGTACTTC
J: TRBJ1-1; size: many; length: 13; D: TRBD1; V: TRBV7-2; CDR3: CASSRQGNTEAFF; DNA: TGTGCCAGCAGCCGACAGGGGAACACTGAAGCTTTCTTT
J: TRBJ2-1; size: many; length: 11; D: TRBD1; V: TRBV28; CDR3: CASAQGANQFF; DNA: TGTGCCAGCGCACAGGGGGCTAACCAGTTCTTC
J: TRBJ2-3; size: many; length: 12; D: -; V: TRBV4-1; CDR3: CASSRTGDTQYF; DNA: TGCGCCAGCAGTCGGACTGGAGATACGCAGTATTTT
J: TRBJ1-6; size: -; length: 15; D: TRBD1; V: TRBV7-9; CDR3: CASSSTQGVSSPLHF; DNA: TGTGCCAGCAGCTCCACACAGGGGGTCTCTTCACCCCTCCACTTT
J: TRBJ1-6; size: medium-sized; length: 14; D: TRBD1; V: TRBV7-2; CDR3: CASSWDRGNSPLHF; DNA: TGTGCCAGCAGCTGGGACAGGGGGAATTCACCCCTCCACTTT
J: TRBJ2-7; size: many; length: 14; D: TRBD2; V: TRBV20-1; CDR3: CSVLGLAGNYEQYF; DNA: TGCAGTGTTCTCGGACTAGCGGGAAATTACGAGCAGTACTTC
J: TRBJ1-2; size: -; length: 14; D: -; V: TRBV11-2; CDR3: CASSSQDSNYGYTF; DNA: TGTGCCAGCAGCTCCCAGGACAGTAACTATGGCTACACCTTC
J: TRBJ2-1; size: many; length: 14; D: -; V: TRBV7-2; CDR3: CASSLALMGHEQFF; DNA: TGTGCCAGCAGCTTAGCGCTCATGGGGCATGAGCAGTTCTTC